These 3 T cell receptor beta chains share one sample of origin, sequenced in a study of T cell repertoires in cytomegalovirus infection. A single record per CDR3 protein comes from TCRdb applying MiXCR to the reads. Here the sample spans more than 300,000 distinct CDR3 sequences, about 35% being singletons. These receptors lack a known antigen. This material consisted of cultured PBMCs, taken from culture after CMV antigen stimulation. The receptor source for this set is a human donor in good health (CMV status not recorded). Some clones in this sample may be carry-over from other donors' samples.

This clonotype was seen a handful of times. The V gene is TRBV7-2, the J gene TRBJ1-5; D may be TRBD1 (5 bases). With 4 bases removed from V and 5 bases from J, the gap between germline ends came to 15 bases. The germline V gene encodes CDR1 SGHTA and CDR2 FQGNSA. The CDR3 has 15 residues. The CDR3 DNA is TGTGCCAGCAGCTCTGGACAACCTGGGGATCAGCCCCAGCATTTT. It translates to CASSSGQPGDQPQHF.

The rearrangement links TRBV6-2 or TRBV6-3 to TRBJ2-2; 8 bases agree with TRBD2. V lost 7 bases to trimming and J lost 7 bases; unmatched junction nucleotides: 8. Per the germline V gene, CDR1 is MNHEY and CDR2 is SVGEGT. The CDR3 covers 14 residues. The CDR3 reads CASTFSGTVGELFF. DNA for the CDR3: TGTGCCAGCACCTTTAGCGGGACTGTCGGGGAGCTGTTTTTT.

On this clonotype itself: A much larger clone lies a single base off, so this may be a read error. The CDR3 DNA sequence: TGTCCCAGCAGCAGAGGCAGCGGGAGCGAAGAGACCCAGTACTTC. Translated, it gives CPSSRGSGSEETQYF. This chain uses TRBV7-2 with TRBJ2-5; TRBD2 aligns across 8 bases. This CDR3 region has 15 residues. Per germline, CDR1 SGHTA and CDR2 FQGNSA.